The 14 T cell receptor beta chains listed next were all sequenced from one sample in a study of T cells in Graves' hyperthyroidism and ophthalmopathy (dated by TCRdb to the late 2010s). The protocol used for the library was multiplex PCR. The sequencing machine was an Illumina HiSeq 2000. TCR beta CDR3 regions were amplified from RNA transcripts. For the first round of RT-PCR on the TCR CDR3, the HTBI primer set was used together with the Qiagen OneStep RT-PCR kit. Using fastp at Q25 and MiXCR, TCRdb reprocessed the public reads and kept productive beta chains. Each record represents a unique CDR3 protein, reported with the most common genes and DNA among its rows. In all, the sample holds around 600,000 distinct CDR3 sequences, and roughly 15% of those were seen once. About an eighth of the sample is taken by the ten largest. Sample: blood. The receptors derive from a woman aged 45-65 years with Graves' ophthalmopathy.

This clonotype was seen many times. This chain joins TRBV28 and TRBJ1-2; 8 nucleotides match TRBD1. Germline values: CDR1 MDHEN, CDR2 SYDVKM. The CDR3 runs 15 residues. V lost 5 bases to trimming and J lost 5 bases; unmatched junction nucleotides: 10. The CDR3 loop reads CASSPPTGGPYGYTF. The CDR3, as DNA: TGTGCCAGCAGTCCGCCAACAGGGGGACCGTATGGCTACACCTTC.

This clonotype was counted many times. This rearrangement joins TRBV9 to TRBJ2-7, with 7 positions matching TRBD1. The germline V gene has CDR1 SGDLS and CDR2 YYNGEE. The junction had 8 bases not matched to a gene; V was cut back by 4 bases and J by 4 bases. This CDR3 is built from 14 residues. CDR3 amino acids: CASSLGQDTYEQYF. The CDR3 coding sequence is TGTGCCAGCAGCCTCGGACAGGATACTTACGAGCAGTACTTC.

Many counts were recorded for this clonotype. V is TRBV27 and J is TRBJ1-5; weak D call: TRBD1 (6 bases). Germline values: CDR1 MNHEY, CDR2 SMNVEV (reference sequence). The CDR3 extends over 15 amino acids. V lost 5 bases and J lost 0, with 11 bases in between. CDR3 loop: CASSITGYSNQPQHF. The CDR3 nucleotides are TGTGCCAGCAGTATAACAGGGTATAGCAATCAGCCCCAGCATTTT.

The genes are TRBV7-2 and TRBJ2-2; TRBD1 is a possible D gene (6 bases). Per the germline V gene, CDR1 is SGHTA and CDR2 is FQGNSA. Trimming left V 1 base short and J 6 bases short, with 12 bases between. This CDR3 is built from 15 residues. CDR3 bases: TGTGCCAGCAGCTTAGAGGGGGTTGGCTCCGGGGAGCTGTTTTTT. This sequence encodes CASSLEGVGSGELFF.

The V and J genes are TRBV7-3 and TRBJ1-4; D unresolved. V lost 3 bases and J lost 1, with 3 bases in between. Germline CDR1 is SGHTA and CDR2 is FQGTGA. CDR3 length: 13 residues. CDR3 residues: CASSFLTNEKLFF. For the CDR3, the DNA is TGTGCCAGCAGCTTTTTAACTAATGAAAAACTGTTTTTT.

The genes are TRBV9 and TRBJ1-2; 10 nucleotides line up with TRBD1. Germline CDR1 reads SGDLS; CDR2 reads YYNGEE. Trimming removed 0 bases from V and 2 bases from J; junction bases left unmatched: 4. The CDR3 is made up of 16 amino acids. The DNA for the CDR3 is TGTGCCAGCAGCGTAGCGGGACAGGGGTCGAACTATGGCTACACCTTC. Translating gives CASSVAGQGSNYGYTF. The full variable domain, with the rest looked up from reference TRBV9 and TRBJ1-2, is DSGVTQTPKHLITATGQRVTLRCSPRSGDLSVYWYQQSLDQGLQFLIQYYNGEERAKGNILERFSAQQFPDLHSELNLSSLELGDSALYFCASSVAGQGSNYGYTFGSGTRLTVV.

This clonotype was counted at least ten times. This chain joins TRBV6-2 or TRBV6-3 and TRBJ2-1; 7 nucleotides agree with TRBD2. CDR1 is MNHEY and CDR2 is SVGEGT in the germline V gene. The CDR3 spans 14 residues. The ends lost 3 bases at V and 3 bases at J; junction bases unmatched: 2. Here the CDR3 reads CASSYWTSYNEQFF. CDR3 nucleotides: TGTGCCAGCAGTTATTGGACTAGCTACAATGAGCAGTTCTTC.

The chain links TRBV4-3 to TRBJ1-5, with 7 bases matching TRBD1. This CDR3 is built from 15 residues. CDR1 LGHNA and CDR2 YSLEER come from the germline V gene. V lost 1 base, J lost 7 bases, and 7 bases stayed unmatched. The chain's CDR3 is CASSQGTGSGQPQHF. DNA for the CDR3: TGCGCCAGCAGCCAAGGGACAGGCTCGGGCCAGCCCCAGCATTTT.

This clonotype was observed at least ten times. CDR3 sequence: CASNLAGAFEQYF. In DNA form, the CDR3 reads TGTGCCAGCAACCTAGCGGGAGCCTTCGAGCAGTACTTC. This chain uses TRBV12-3 or TRBV12-4 with TRBJ2-7, with 10 positions matching TRBD2. The CDR3 has 13 residues. With 7 bases clipped from V and 6 bases from J, the junction kept 6 bases outside the gene matches.

There are a few counts of this clonotype. This chain connects TRBV20-1 to TRBJ1-5, with a weak D call TRBD1 (6 bases). With 6 bases removed from V and 4 bases from J, the gap between germline ends came to 16 bases. Germline CDR1 is DFQATT and CDR2 is SNEGSKA (reference sequence). The CDR3 loop spans 14 amino acids. In DNA form, the CDR3 reads TGCAGTGCCAGCTCCTTGGACAGAAATCAGCCCCAGCATTTT. This translates into CSASSLDRNQPQHF.

This clonotype showed up many times. The V and J genes are TRBV12-3 or TRBV12-4 and TRBJ1-6; a possible D gene is TRBD1 (5 bases). V shed 6 bases and J shed 7 bases, with 16 bases lying between them. This CDR3 spans 15 amino acids. In nucleotides, the CDR3 is TGTGCCAGCAGCCGAATAAGGGGTGACAATTCACCCCTCCACTTT. As protein: CASSRIRGDNSPLHF.

The chain employs TRBV6-6 and TRBJ1-1; TRBD1 agrees at 8 bases. The CDR3 is 16 residues long. The V gene's germline CDR1 is MNHNY and CDR2 SVGAGI (reference sequence). V lost 0 bases and J lost 8; bases outside the gene matches: 11. The CDR3 nucleotides are TGTGCCAGCAGTTACTCGGGGACAGGTCGTATAGGGGAAGCTTTCTTT. As protein: CASSYSGTGRIGEAFF.

This clonotype came up a few times. The chain couples TRBV9 to TRBJ2-2; D perhaps matches TRBD2 (6 bases). Between the trimmed V and J ends, which lost 0 bases and 5 bases, there was a span of 14 bases. There are 16 residues in the CDR3. The germline V gene encodes CDR1 SGDLS and CDR2 YYNGEE. In DNA form, the CDR3 reads TGTGCCAGCAGCGTAGATAGCGGACTATATACCGGGGAGCTGTTTTTT. Its protein product is CASSVDSGLYTGELFF.

This clonotype was observed at least ten times. The CDR3 loop reads CASSPRLALTYEQYF. The CDR3 bases are TGTGCCAGCAGTCCTCGACTAGCGCTTACCTACGAGCAGTACTTC. The genes are TRBV28 and TRBJ2-7; 8 positions agree with TRBD2. This CDR3 comprises 15 residues. Trimming took 5 bases from V and 2 from J; bases not matched to a gene: 8. CDR1 and CDR2 from the germline V gene are MDHEN and SYDVKM.